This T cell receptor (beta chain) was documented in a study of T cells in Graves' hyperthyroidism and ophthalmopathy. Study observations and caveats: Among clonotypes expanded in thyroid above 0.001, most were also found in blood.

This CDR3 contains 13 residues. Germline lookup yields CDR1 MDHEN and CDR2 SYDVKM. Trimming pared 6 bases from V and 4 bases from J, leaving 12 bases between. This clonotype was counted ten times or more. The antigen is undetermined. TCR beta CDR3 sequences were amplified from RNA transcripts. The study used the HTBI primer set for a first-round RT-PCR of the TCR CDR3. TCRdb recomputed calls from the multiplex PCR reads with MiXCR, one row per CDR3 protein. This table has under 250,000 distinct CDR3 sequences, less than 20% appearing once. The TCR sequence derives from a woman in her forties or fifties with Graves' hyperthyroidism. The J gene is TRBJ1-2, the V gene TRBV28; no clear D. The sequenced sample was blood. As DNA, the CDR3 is TGTGCCAGCAGCCTTGGCGCCAGCTATGGCTACACCTTC. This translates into CASSLGASYGYTF.